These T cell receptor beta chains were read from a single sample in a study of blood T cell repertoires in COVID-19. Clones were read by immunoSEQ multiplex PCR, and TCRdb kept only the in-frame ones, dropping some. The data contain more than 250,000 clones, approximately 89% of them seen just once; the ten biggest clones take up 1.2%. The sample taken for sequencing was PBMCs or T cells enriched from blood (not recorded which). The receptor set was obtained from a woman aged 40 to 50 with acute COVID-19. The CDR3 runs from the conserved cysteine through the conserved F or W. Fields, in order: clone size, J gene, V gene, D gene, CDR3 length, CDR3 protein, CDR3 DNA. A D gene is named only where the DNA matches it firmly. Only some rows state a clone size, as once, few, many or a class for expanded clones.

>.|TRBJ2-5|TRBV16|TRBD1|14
CASRRTGAGETQYF
TGTGCCAGCAGGCGGACAGGGGCGGGAGAGACCCAGTACTTC
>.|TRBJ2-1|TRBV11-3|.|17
CASSFSASTQAYNEQFF
TGTGCCAGCAGCTTTAGCGCTTCCACCCAAGCCTACAATGAGCAGTTCTTC
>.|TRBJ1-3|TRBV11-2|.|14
CASSAGTYGNTIYF
TGTGCCAGCAGCGCCGGGACATATGGAAACACCATATATTTT
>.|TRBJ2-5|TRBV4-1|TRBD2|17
CASSHPGRRGKQETQYF
TGCGCCAGCAGCCATCCAGGGAGGCGGGGGAAACAAGAGACCCAGTACTTC
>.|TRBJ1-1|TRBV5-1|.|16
CATRRPEDKLNTEAFF
TGCGCGACCAGGAGACCCGAGGACAAGTTGAACACTGAAGCTTTCTTT
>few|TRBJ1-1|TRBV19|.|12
CASSIETGEAFF
TGTGCCAGTAGTATAGAAACAGGAGAAGCTTTCTTT
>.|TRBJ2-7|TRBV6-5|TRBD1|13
CASRSWGQSEQYF
TGTGCCAGCAGGTCATGGGGACAGAGCGAGCAGTACTTC
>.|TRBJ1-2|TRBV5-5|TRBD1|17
CASSFFALGQQTYGYTF
TGTGCCAGCAGCTTTTTTGCGCTGGGACAGCAAACCTATGGCTACACCTTC
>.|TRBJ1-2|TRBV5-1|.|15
CASSVGAEGAGGYTF
TGCGCCAGCAGCGTCGGGGCGGAGGGTGCGGGTGGCTACACCTTC
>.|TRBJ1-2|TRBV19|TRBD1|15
CASKPTGQGNYGYTF
TGTGCCAGTAAACCGACAGGACAGGGGAACTATGGCTACACCTTC
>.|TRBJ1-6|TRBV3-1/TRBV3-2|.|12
CASGTLGSPLHF
TGTGCCAGCGGGACTCTCGGTTCACCCCTCCACTTT
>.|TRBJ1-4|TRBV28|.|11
CASLFNEKLFF
TGTGCCAGCCTTTTCAATGAAAAACTGTTTTTT
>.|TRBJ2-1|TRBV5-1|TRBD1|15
CASSLGDREYNEQFF
TGCGCCAGCAGCCTGGGGGACAGAGAATACAATGAGCAGTTCTTC
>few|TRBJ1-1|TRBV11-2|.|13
CASSYGANTEAFF
TGTGCCAGCAGCTATGGGGCGAACACTGAAGCTTTCTTT
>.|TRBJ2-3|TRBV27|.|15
CASSFLQGSTDTQYF
TGTGCCAGCAGTTTCCTCCAGGGTAGCACAGATACGCAGTATTTT
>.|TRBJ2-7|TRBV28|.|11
CASSLSLEQYF
TGTGCCAGCAGTTTGTCCCTCGAGCAGTACTTC
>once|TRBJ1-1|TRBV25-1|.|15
CASSESGYLNTEAFF
TGTGCCAGCAGTGAATCGGGGTACCTGAACACTGAAGCTTTCTTT
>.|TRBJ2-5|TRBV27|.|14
CASSLRASQETQYF
TGTGCCAGCAGTTTGCGGGCAAGCCAAGAGACCCAGTACTTC
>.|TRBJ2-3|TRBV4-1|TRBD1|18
CASSQARQGAYFTDTQYF
TGCGCCAGCAGCCAAGCCCGACAGGGGGCCTACTTCACAGATACGCAGTATTTT
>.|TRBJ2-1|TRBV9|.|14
CASSVGPAGDEQFF
TGTGCCAGCAGCGTAGGGCCAGCGGGCGACGAGCAGTTCTTC
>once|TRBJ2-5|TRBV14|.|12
CASSQTAETQYF
TGTGCCAGCAGCCAAACAGCCGAGACCCAGTACTTC
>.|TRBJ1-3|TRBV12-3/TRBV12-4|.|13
CASSKRSGNTIYF
TGTGCCAGCAGTAAGAGGTCTGGAAACACCATATATTTT
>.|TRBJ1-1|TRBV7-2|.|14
CASSLQLGGGEAFF
TGTGCCAGCAGCTTACAGCTCGGGGGTGGTGAAGCTTTCTTT
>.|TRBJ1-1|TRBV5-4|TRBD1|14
CASSGWDSNTEAFF
TGTGCCAGCAGCGGATGGGACAGCAACACTGAAGCTTTCTTT
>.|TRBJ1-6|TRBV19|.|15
CASSDRQVYNSPLHF
TGTGCCAGTAGTGATCGACAGGTTTATAATTCACCCCTCCACTTT
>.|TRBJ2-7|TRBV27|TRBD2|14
CASSLAGEGYEQYF
TGTGCCAGCAGTCTAGCGGGGGAAGGGTACGAGCAGTACTTC
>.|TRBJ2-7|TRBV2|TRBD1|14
CASILDRGQYEQYF
TGTGCCAGCATATTGGACAGGGGGCAGTACGAGCAGTACTTC
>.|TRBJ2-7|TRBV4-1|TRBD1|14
CASSHRGSPYEQYF
TGCGCCAGCAGCCACAGGGGGTCCCCCTACGAGCAGTACTTC
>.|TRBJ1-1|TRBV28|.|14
CASSFGGMNTEAFF
TGTGCCAGCAGTTTCGGCGGGATGAACACTGAAGCTTTCTTT
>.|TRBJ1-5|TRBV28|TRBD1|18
CASRSFLQQGPIRWTQHF
TGTGCCAGCAGATCTTTCCTTCAACAGGGGCCGATCCGTTGGACCCAGCATTTT
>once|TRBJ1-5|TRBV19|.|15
CASSIVPGSNQPQHF
TGTGCCAGTAGTATAGTCCCAGGGAGCAATCAGCCCCAGCATTTT
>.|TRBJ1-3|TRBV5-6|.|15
CASSFDSSSGNTIYF
TGTGCCAGCAGTTTTGACAGTAGCTCTGGAAACACCATATATTTT
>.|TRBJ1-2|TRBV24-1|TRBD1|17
CATSDPGTGGGGDGYTF
TGTGCCACCAGTGACCCTGGGACAGGGGGCGGTGGGGATGGCTACACCTTC
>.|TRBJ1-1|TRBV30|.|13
CAWSGQSNTEAFF
TGTGCCTGGAGCGGACAATCGAACACTGAAGCTTTCTTT
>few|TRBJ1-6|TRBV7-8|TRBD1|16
CASSRPGQGFDSPLHF
TGTGCCAGCAGCCGCCCGGGACAGGGATTCGATTCACCCCTCCACTTT
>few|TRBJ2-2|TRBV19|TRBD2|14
CASKGGRNTGELFF
TGTGCCAGTAAAGGCGGGAGAAACACCGGGGAGCTGTTTTTT
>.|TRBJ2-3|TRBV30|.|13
CAWSVSLTDTQYF
TGTGCCTGGAGTGTTTCACTCACAGATACGCAGTATTTT
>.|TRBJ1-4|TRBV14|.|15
CASSQVGGTNEKLFF
TGTGCCAGCAGCCAAGTGGGGGGGACGAATGAAAAACTGTTTTTT
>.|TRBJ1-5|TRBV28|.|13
CASSRDSNQPQHF
TGTGCCAGCAGCAGGGATAGCAATCAGCCCCAGCATTTT
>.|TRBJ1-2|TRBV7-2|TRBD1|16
CASSLAYRGGYYGYTF
TGTGCCAGCAGCTTAGCCTACAGGGGCGGCTACTATGGCTACACCTTC
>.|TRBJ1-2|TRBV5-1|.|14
CASSLARAEDGYTF
TGCGCCAGCAGCTTGGCCAGGGCGGAAGATGGCTACACCTTC
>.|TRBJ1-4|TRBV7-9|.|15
CASGQDWWQNEKLFF
TGTGCCAGCGGCCAAGATTGGTGGCAAAATGAAAAACTGTTTTTT
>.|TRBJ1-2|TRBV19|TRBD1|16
CASSTSRTGPSYGYTF
TGTGCCAGTAGTACCTCCAGGACAGGCCCTTCCTATGGCTACACCTTC
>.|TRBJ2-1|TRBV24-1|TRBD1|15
CATSDLGQGFNEQFF
TGTGCCACCAGTGATTTGGGACAGGGGTTTAACGAGCAGTTCTTC
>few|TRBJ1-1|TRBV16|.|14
CASSQVGTPIEAFF
TGTGCCAGCAGCCAAGTCGGGACACCCATAGAAGCTTTCTTT
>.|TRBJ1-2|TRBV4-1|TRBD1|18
CASSQPRDRDGGAYGYTF
TGCGCCAGCAGCCAACCCCGGGACAGGGACGGTGGGGCCTATGGCTACACCTTC
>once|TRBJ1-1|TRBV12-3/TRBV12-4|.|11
CASSPRGEAFF
TGTGCCAGCAGCCCCCGGGGTGAAGCTTTCTTT
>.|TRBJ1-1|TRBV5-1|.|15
CASSLAAGSNTEAFF
TGCGCCAGCAGCTTGGCAGCAGGGTCCAACACTGAAGCTTTCTTT
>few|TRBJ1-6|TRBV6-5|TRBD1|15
CASNARDRDNSPLHF
TGTGCCAGCAATGCCCGGGACAGGGATAATTCACCCCTCCACTTT
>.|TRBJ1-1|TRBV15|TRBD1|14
CATSRQGGGTEAFF
TGTGCCACCAGTCGACAGGGAGGAGGGACTGAAGCTTTCTTT
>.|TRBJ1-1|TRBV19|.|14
CASSIEQGWAEAFF
TGTGCCAGTAGTATAGAACAGGGTTGGGCTGAAGCTTTCTTT
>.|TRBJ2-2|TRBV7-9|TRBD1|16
CASSLVEGQGSRELFF
TGTGCCAGCAGCTTAGTAGAGGGACAGGGATCCCGGGAGCTGTTTTTT
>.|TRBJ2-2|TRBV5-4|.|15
CASSFGGPGTGELFF
TGTGCCAGCAGCTTCGGTGGGCCAGGCACCGGGGAGCTGTTTTTT
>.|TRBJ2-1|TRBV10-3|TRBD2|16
CAISRTSLGSYNEQFF
TGTGCCATCAGCAGGACTAGCTTGGGCTCCTACAATGAGCAGTTCTTC
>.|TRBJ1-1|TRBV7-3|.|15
CASSLSGGRITEAFF
TGTGCCAGCAGCTTATCCGGGGGGAGGATCACTGAAGCTTTCTTT
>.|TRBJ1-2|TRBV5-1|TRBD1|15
CASSLGQGVDYGYTF
TGCGCCAGCAGCTTGGGGCAGGGGGTAGACTATGGCTACACCTTC
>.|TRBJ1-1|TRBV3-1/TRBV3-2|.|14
CASSQETGSTEAFF
TGTGCCAGCAGCCAAGAAACGGGTAGCACTGAAGCTTTCTTT
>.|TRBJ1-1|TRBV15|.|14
CATSRGGTNTEAFF
TGTGCCACCAGCAGAGGGGGCACGAACACTGAAGCTTTCTTT
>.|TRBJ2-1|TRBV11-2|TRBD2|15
CASRKAGGRNNEQFF
TGTGCCAGCAGGAAAGCGGGAGGGCGGAACAATGAGCAGTTCTTC